The rows below give T cell receptor beta chains drawn from one sample of a study of blood T cell repertoires in COVID-19. Profiled with immunoSEQ multiplex PCR; TCRdb holds only in-frame clones, not every one. The profile covers about 46,000 clones, with around four fifths appearing a single time and around 5.7% taken by the ten largest. Sample: peripheral blood. The origin of the receptors is a woman older than 75 with acute or convalescent COVID-19. Both conserved end residues are part of each CDR3. D genes are given only for firm matches.

V gene	J gene	D gene	CDR3 protein	CDR3 DNA
TRBV5-4	TRBJ2-7	TRBD2	CASSREERGRYEQYF	TGTGCCAGCAGCCGGGAGGAGCGGGGTCGGTACGAGCAGTACTTC
TRBV13	TRBJ1-2	TRBD1	CASSSNRDRGVYGYTF	TGTGCCAGCAGCTCAAACCGGGACAGGGGGGTCTATGGCTACACCTTC
TRBV6-6	TRBJ1-3	-	CASSQTAGNTIYF	TGTGCCAGCAGTCAGACAGCTGGAAACACCATATATTTT
TRBV30	TRBJ1-6	TRBD1	CAWTPPGTGVSPLHF	TGTGCCTGGACCCCCCCCGGGACAGGGGTCTCACCCCTCCACTTT
TRBV11-3	TRBJ1-1	TRBD1	CASSLGGDSSEAFF	TGTGCCAGCAGCTTAGGTGGGGACAGTTCTGAAGCTTTCTTT
TRBV19	TRBJ1-3	-	CASSPWTDISGNTIYF	TGTGCCAGTAGTCCTTGGACAGACATCTCTGGAAACACCATATATTTT
TRBV5-1	TRBJ1-2	TRBD1	CASSLAGGVGYTF	TGCGCCAGCAGCTTGGCAGGGGGCGTTGGCTACACCTTC
TRBV5-1	TRBJ1-1	-	CASSLGLDVNTEAFF	TGCGCCAGCAGCCTAGGACTGGATGTGAACACTGAAGCTTTCTTT
TRBV6-5	TRBJ1-3	-	CASTTDSGNTIYF	TGTGCCAGCACCACTGACTCTGGAAACACCATATATTTT
TRBV6-5	TRBJ2-7	-	CASRGPYEQYF	TGTGCCAGCAGGGGGCCCTACGAGCAGTACTTC
TRBV2	TRBJ1-2	TRBD1	CASSTDRGSGYTF	TGTGCCAGCAGTACAGACAGGGGTAGTGGCTACACCTTC
TRBV19	TRBJ2-3	-	CASSIEGRGEGTQYF	TGTGCCAGTAGTATAGAAGGCAGGGGAGAGGGTACGCAGTATTTT
TRBV19	TRBJ1-1	TRBD1	CASRDRGQNTEAFF	TGTGCCAGCAGGGACAGGGGGCAGAACACTGAAGCTTTCTTT
TRBV29-1	TRBJ1-2	TRBD1	CSVRQLFGTGANYGYTF	TGCAGCGTCAGACAACTATTCGGGACAGGAGCTAACTATGGCTACACCTTC
TRBV30	TRBJ2-5	TRBD2	CAWGSGGQQETQYF	TGTGCCTGGGGTAGCGGGGGGCAGCAAGAGACCCAGTACTTC